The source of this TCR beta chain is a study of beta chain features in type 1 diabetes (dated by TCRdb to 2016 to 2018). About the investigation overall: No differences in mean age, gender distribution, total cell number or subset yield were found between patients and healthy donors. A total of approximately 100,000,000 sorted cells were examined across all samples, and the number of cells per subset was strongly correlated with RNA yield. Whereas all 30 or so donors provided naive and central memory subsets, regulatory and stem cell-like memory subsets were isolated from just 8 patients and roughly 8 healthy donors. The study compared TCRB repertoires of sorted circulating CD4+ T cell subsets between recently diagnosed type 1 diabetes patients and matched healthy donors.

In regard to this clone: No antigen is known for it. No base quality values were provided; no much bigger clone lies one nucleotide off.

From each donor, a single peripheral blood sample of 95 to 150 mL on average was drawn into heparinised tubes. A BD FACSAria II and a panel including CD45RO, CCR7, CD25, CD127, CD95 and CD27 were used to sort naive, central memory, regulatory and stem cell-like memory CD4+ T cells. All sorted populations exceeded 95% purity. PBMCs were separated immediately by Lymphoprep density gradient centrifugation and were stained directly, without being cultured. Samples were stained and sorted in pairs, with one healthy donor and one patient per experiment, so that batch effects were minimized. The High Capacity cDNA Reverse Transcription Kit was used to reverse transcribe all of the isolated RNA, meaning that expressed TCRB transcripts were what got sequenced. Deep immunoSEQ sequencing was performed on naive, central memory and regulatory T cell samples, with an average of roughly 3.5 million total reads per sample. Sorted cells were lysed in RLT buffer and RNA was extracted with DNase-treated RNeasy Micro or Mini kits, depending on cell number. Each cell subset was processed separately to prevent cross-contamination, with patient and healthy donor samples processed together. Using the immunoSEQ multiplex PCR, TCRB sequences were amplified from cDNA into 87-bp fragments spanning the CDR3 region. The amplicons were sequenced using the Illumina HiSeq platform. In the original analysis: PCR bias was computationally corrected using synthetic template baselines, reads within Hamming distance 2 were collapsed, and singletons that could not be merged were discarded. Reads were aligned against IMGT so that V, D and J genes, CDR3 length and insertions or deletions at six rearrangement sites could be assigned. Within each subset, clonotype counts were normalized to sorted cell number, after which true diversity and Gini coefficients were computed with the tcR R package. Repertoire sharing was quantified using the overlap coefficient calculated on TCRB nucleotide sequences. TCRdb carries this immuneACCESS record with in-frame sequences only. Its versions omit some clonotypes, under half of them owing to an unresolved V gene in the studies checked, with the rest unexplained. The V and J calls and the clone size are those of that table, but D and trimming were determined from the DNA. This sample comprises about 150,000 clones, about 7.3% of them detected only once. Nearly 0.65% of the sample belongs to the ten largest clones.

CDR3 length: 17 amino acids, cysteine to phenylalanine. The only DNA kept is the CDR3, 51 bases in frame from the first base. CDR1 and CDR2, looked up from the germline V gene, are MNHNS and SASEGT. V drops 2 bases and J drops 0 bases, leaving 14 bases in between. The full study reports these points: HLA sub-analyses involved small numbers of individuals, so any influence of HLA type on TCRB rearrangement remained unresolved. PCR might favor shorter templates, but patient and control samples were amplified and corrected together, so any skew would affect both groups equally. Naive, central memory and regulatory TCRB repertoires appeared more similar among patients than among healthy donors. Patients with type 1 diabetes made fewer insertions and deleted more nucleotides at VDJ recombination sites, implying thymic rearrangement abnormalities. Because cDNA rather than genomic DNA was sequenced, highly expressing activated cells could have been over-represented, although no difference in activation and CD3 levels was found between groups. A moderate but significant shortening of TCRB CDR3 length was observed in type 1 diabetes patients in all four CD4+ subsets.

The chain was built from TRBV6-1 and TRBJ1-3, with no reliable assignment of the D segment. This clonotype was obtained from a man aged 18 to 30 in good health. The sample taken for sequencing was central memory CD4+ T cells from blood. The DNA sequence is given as TGTGCCAGCAGTGAAAGTATGGGCAGCTTCTCTGGAAACACCATATATTTT. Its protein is CASSESMGSFSGNTIYF.